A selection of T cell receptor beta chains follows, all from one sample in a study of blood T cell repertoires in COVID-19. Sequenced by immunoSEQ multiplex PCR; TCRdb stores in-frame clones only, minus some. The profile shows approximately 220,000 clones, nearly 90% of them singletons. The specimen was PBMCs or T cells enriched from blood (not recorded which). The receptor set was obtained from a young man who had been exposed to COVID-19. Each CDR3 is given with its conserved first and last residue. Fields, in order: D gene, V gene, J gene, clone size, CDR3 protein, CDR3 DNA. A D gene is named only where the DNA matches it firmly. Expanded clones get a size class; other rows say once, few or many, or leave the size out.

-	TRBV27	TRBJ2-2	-	CASSWDFKTGELFF	TGTGCCAGCAGTTGGGACTTTAAGACCGGGGAGCTGTTTTTT
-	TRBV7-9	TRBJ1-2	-	CASSLVGGASSYGYTF	TGTGCCAGCAGCTTAGTAGGAGGGGCGTCTAGCTATGGCTACACCTTC
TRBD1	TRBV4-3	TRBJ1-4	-	CASSPTGTGNEKLFF	TGCGCCAGCAGCCCGACCGGGACAGGGAATGAAAAACTGTTTTTT
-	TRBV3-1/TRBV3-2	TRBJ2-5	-	CASSQVSGEETQYF	TGTGCCAGCAGCCAAGTTAGCGGCGAAGAGACCCAGTACTTC
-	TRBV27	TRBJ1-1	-	CASSLSGGNTEAFF	TGTGCCAGCAGTTTATCAGGGGGGAACACTGAAGCTTTCTTT
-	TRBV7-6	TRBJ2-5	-	CASSLGSGGGETQYF	TGTGCCAGCAGCTTAGGAAGCGGCGGAGGAGAGACCCAGTACTTC
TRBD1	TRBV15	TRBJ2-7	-	CATGQVGAYEQYF	TGTGCCACAGGACAGGTTGGGGCCTACGAGCAGTACTTC
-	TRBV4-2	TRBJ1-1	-	CASSQVMNTEAFF	TGTGCCAGCAGCCAAGTCATGAACACTGAAGCTTTCTTT
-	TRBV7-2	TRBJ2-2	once	CASRPDTNTGELFF	TGTGCCAGCAGACCTGACACGAACACCGGGGAGCTGTTTTTT
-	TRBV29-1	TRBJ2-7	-	CSVAARDRFSYEQYF	TGCAGCGTTGCGGCCAGAGACAGGTTTTCCTACGAGCAGTACTTC
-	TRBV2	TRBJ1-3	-	CASRGQEANANTIYF	TGTGCCAGCAGGGGCCAGGAGGCCAATGCAAACACCATATATTTT
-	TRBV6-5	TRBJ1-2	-	CASSPSMLLVGYTF	TGTGCCAGCAGTCCGTCTATGCTTTTGGTTGGCTACACCTTC
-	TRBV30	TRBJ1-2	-	CAWVTGSRGYTF	TGTGCCTGGGTTACAGGGTCGAGGGGCTACACCTTC
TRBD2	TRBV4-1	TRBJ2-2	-	CASSQSRLAGGTGELFF	TGCGCCAGCAGCCAATCCCGACTAGCGGGGGGCACCGGGGAGCTGTTTTTT
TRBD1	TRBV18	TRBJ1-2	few	CASSSTLATGDSNYGYTF	TGTGCCAGCTCATCGACGTTAGCCACAGGGGATTCGAACTATGGCTACACCTTC
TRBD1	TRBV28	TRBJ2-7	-	CASSLGGQGYEQYF	TGTGCCAGCAGTTTAGGGGGACAGGGCTACGAGCAGTACTTC
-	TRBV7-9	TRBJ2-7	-	CASSVDRPTSSYEQYF	TGTGCCAGCAGCGTTGACAGGCCGACGAGCTCCTACGAGCAGTACTTC